A single sample gave rise to the 22 T cell receptor beta chains below, sequenced in a study of T cells in Graves' hyperthyroidism and ophthalmopathy. There were TCR beta CDR3 regions amplified from RNA transcripts. Primed by the HTBI set, a first-round RT-PCR was run on the TCR CDR3. TCRdb reprocessed the multiplex PCR reads via MiXCR and lists one record per CDR3 protein. This repertoire shows 450,000 to 700,000 distinct CDR3 sequences, about 45% found once; its top ten account for under 20%. Sequenced material: peripheral blood or thyroid tissue (not recorded which). These receptors originate from an adult woman with Graves' disease, either hyperthyroidism or ophthalmopathy (not recorded which).

The V call is TRBV14, the J call TRBJ1-2, with D unclear. The length of the CDR3 is 14 residues. Germline CDR1 and CDR2: SGHDN and FVKESK. Between the trimmed V and J ends, which lost 1 base and 5 bases, there was a span of 11 bases. The CDR3 here is CASSQVATSYGYTF. Written as DNA, the CDR3 is TGTGCCAGCAGCCAAGTCGCGACGTCGTATGGCTACACCTTC.

At least ten counts were recorded for this clonotype. This sequence joins TRBV6-4 and TRBJ2-5, with D perhaps matching TRBD2 (5 bases). The CDR3 is made up of 11 amino acids. V dropped 3 bases and J dropped 7 bases, with 6 bases sitting between them. Per germline, CDR1 MRHNA and CDR2 SNTAGT. CDR3 DNA sequence: TGTGCCAGCAGTGAGGCGGGGACCCAGTACTTC. Translating it yields CASSEAGTQYF.

The J gene is TRBJ2-7, the V gene TRBV5-1, with 8 bases aligning to TRBD2. Trimming took 1 base from V and 5 from J; bases not matched to a gene: 5. CDR3 length: 14 residues. Germline CDR1 is SGHRS and CDR2 is YFSETQ. CDR3 amino acids: CASSLTGRVDEQYF. The CDR3 nucleotides read TGCGCCAGCAGCTTGACCGGGAGGGTAGACGAGCAGTACTTC.

This clonotype was observed many times. The chain's CDR3 is CASSLRVGSSGSPLHF. The CDR3 DNA reads as TGTGCCAGCAGTTTACGCGTCGGGTCTTCGGGTTCACCCCTCCACTTT. The rearrangement joins TRBV28 to TRBJ1-6; D remains unclear. The germline gives CDR1 MDHEN, CDR2 SYDVKM. Trimming cost V 2 bases and J 9 bases, with 17 bases left between them. The CDR3 has 16 residues.

The chain employs TRBV10-3 and TRBJ1-5; tentatively, D is TRBD1 (6 bases). The germline CDR1 and CDR2 sequences are ENHRY and SYGVKD. This CDR3 comprises 13 residues. V shed 7 bases and J shed 4 bases, with 11 bases lying between them. Here the CDR3 DNA reads TGTGCCATCACGGACAGCAAAAATCAGCCCCAGCATTTT. As protein: CAITDSKNQPQHF.

This clonotype was seen at least ten times. J is TRBJ1-2 and V is TRBV6-4; the match to TRBD1 covers 7 bases. Germline-derived CDR1 and CDR2 are MRHNA and SNTAGT. The CDR3 runs 14 residues. The trim removed 2 bases at V and 6 bases at J, leaving 6 bases unmatched. CDR3 sequence: CASSDGQEGNGYTF. The CDR3 bases are TGTGCCAGCAGTGACGGACAGGAGGGGAATGGCTACACCTTC.

The sample holds many counts of this clonotype. It may be a read error: a sequence one base away is much more abundant. The gene calls are TRBV10-3 and TRBJ1-2; D unresolved. The germline CDR1 and CDR2 sequences are ENHRY and SYGVKD. Trimming cost V 11 bases and J 4 bases, with 20 bases left between them. The CDR3 is 14 residues long. CDR3 DNA: TGTGCCGTGGGGAAGTCCTGCTCCTCCTATGGCTACACCTTC. Translation gives CAVGKSCSSYGYTF.

Turning to this clonotype: At one end, the junction sequence differs from germline, possibly due to a read error. The J gene is TRBJ1-2, the V gene TRBV20-1; D is uncertain. Germline CDR1 and CDR2: DFQATT and SNEGSKA (reference sequence). The CDR3 extends over 14 amino acids. The CDR3 bases are TGCAGTGCTATCGGGGTAGGACTAACCTATGGCTGCACCTTC. This codes for CSAIGVGLTYGCTF.

This clonotype showed up just once. The CDR3 sequence: CASSGERAQNTEAFF. DNA of the CDR3: TGTGCCAGCAGCGGTGAAAGGGCCCAAAACACTGAAGCTTTCTTT. The chain carries TRBV5-4 and TRBJ1-1; the D is unclear. Germline V lookup: CDR1 SGHNT, CDR2 YYREEE (reference sequence). This CDR3 region has 15 residues. The ends were cut back, 4 bases at V and 2 bases at J, with 15 bases in the middle.

J is TRBJ1-1 and V is TRBV12-3 or TRBV12-4; the match to TRBD1 covers 7 bases. The trim removed 5 bases at V and 2 bases at J, leaving 5 bases unmatched. The CDR3 sequence is 14 residues long. CDR3 DNA sequence: TGTGCCAGCAGTCAACGACAGGGAAACACTGAAGCTTTCTTT. Its translation: CASSQRQGNTEAFF.

The CDR3 is CASSEAGHQEGLEGQYF. Written as DNA, the CDR3 is TGTGCCAGCAGCGAAGCGGGACACCAAGAGGGGTTGGAGGGCCAGTACTTC. V gene TRBV7-2 combines with J gene TRBJ2-5; TRBD2 is a possible D gene (7 bases). Trimming left V 5 bases short and J 10 bases short, with 29 bases between. Germline V gives CDR1 SGHTA, CDR2 FQGNSA. The CDR3 contains 17 residues.

This clonotype was observed a handful of times. The chain combines TRBV7-2 with TRBJ1-5, with unresolved D. From germline, CDR1 is SGHTA and CDR2 FQGNSA. Between the trimmed V and J ends, which lost 5 bases and 0 bases, there was a span of 11 bases. This CDR3 is 15 amino acids long. The CDR3 loop reads CASSPPGDSNQPQHF. The CDR3 region has the DNA TGTGCCAGCAGCCCCCCCGGGGATAGCAATCAGCCCCAGCATTTT.

The chain recombines TRBV6-1 with TRBJ1-3; D gene unclear. CDR3 length equals 12 residues. The V gene lost 8 bases and the J gene lost 8 bases, with 13 bases spanning the gap. Germline values: CDR1 MNHNS, CDR2 SASEGT. CDR3 bases: TGTGCCAGCGGCCCGGAGTTCGACACCATATATTTT. It translates to CASGPEFDTIYF.

This clonotype occurred many times. The J gene is TRBJ2-2, the V gene TRBV7-6, with D hard to call. Germline values: CDR1 SGHVS, CDR2 FNYEAQ. The CDR3 consists of 17 residues. V lost 3 bases and J lost 0, with 14 bases in between. This chain's CDR3 is CASSFSGEITNTGELFF. CDR3 bases: TGTGCCAGCAGCTTTAGTGGCGAGATTACGAACACCGGGGAGCTGTTTTTT. Looking up the rest from reference TRBV7-6 and TRBJ2-2 gives the full variable domain: GAGVSQSPRYKVTKRGQDVALRCDPISGHVSLYWYRQALGQGPEFLTYFNYEAQQDKSGLPNDRFSAERPEGSISTLTIQRTEQRDSAMYRCASSFSGEITNTGELFFGEGSRLTVL.

J is TRBJ1-6 and V is TRBV14; D is unclear. Trimming shortened V by 0 bases and J by 9 bases, and 6 bases separated the two germline ends. Germline-derived CDR1 and CDR2 are SGHDN and FVKESK. The CDR3 is 13 amino acids. The CDR3 coding sequence is TGTGCCAGCAGCCAAGAATTGGGTTCACCCCTCCACTTT. Translating gives CASSQELGSPLHF.

At least ten counts were recorded for this clonotype. The CDR3 bases are TGTGCCAGCAGTTCCGGATCCAGAATCCAAGAGACCCAGTACTTC. Protein sequence: CASSSGSRIQETQYF. The chain recombines TRBV27 with TRBJ2-5, with D hard to call. Germline assignment: CDR1 MNHEY and CDR2 SMNVEV (reference sequence). The CDR3 extends over 15 amino acids. V was shortened by 4 bases and J by 1 base, with 13 bases between the two germline ends.

The rearrangement uses TRBV7-3 and TRBJ1-5, with D perhaps matching TRBD1 (6 bases). The germline V and J ends were trimmed by 5 bases and 11 bases, with 25 bases remaining between them. CDR3 length: 16 residues. The germline V gene has CDR1 SGHTA and CDR2 FQGTGA. The CDR3 nucleotides are TGTGCCAGCAGCCCTTCTAGCGGGAGGGCAGGGGAGACCCAGCATTTT. Protein sequence: CASSPSSGRAGETQHF.

The CDR3 region is CASREDSTNEKLFF. The CDR3 nucleotides are TGTGCCAGCAGGGAGGACAGCACTAATGAAAAACTGTTTTTT. This chain joins TRBV25-1 and TRBJ1-4; weak D call: TRBD1 (6 bases). Germline assignment: CDR1 MGHDK and CDR2 SYGVNS. CDR3 length: 14 residues. Trimming removed 6 bases at V and 2 bases at J, with 10 bases between.

This clonotype appeared a single time. The junction departs from the called germline gene at one end, perhaps through a read error. The rearrangement links TRBV14 to TRBJ1-1; D remains ambiguous. The germline CDR1 and CDR2 sequences are SGHDN and FVKESK. The CDR3 loop spans 14 amino acids. Written as DNA, the CDR3 is TGTGCTAGCAGCCCAAGGACGGGTGTCACTGGAGCTTTCTTT. Its protein is CASSPRTGVTGAFF.

This sequence joins TRBV2 and TRBJ2-1, with 12 bases fitting TRBD2. Germline V gives CDR1 SNHLY, CDR2 FYNNEI. With V trimmed by 3 bases and J by 8 bases, 8 bases remained unmatched. The CDR3 is 16 residues long. CDR3 residues: CASSELAGGPSDEQFF. DNA for the CDR3: TGTGCCAGCAGTGAGCTAGCGGGAGGGCCCTCGGATGAGCAGTTCTTC.

The chain has TRBV5-1 and TRBJ1-1; 8 bases line up with TRBD1. Unmatched junction bases numbered 7, after V lost 4 bases and J lost 5 bases. CDR1 and CDR2 from the germline V gene are SGHRS and YFSETQ. This CDR3 has 14 amino acids. In DNA, the CDR3 is TGCGCCAGCAGCAAGGACAGGGCCGGAACTGAAGCTTTCTTT. Residues: CASSKDRAGTEAFF.

This clonotype was detected many times. The gene calls are TRBV6-5 and TRBJ2-5; the D is unclear. Germline assignment: CDR1 MNHEY and CDR2 SVGAGI. CDR3 size: 14 residues. V was shortened by 7 bases and J by 4 bases, with 16 bases between the two germline ends. The CDR3: CASTPPPPIETQYF. In nucleotides, the CDR3 is TGTGCCAGCACCCCGCCGCCCCCAATAGAGACCCAGTACTTC.